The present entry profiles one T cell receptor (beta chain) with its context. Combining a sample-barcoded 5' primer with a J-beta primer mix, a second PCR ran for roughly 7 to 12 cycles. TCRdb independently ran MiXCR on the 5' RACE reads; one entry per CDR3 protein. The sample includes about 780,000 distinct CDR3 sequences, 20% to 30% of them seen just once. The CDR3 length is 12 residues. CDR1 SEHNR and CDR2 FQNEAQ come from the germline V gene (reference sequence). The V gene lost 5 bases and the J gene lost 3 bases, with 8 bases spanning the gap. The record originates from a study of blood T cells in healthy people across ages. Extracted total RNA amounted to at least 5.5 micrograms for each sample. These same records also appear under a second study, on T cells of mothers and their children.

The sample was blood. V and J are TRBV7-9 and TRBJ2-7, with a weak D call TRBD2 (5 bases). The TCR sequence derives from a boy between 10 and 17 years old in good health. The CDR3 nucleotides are TGTGCCAGCAGCAAGCGGAACTACGAGCAGTACTTC. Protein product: CASSKRNYEQYF.